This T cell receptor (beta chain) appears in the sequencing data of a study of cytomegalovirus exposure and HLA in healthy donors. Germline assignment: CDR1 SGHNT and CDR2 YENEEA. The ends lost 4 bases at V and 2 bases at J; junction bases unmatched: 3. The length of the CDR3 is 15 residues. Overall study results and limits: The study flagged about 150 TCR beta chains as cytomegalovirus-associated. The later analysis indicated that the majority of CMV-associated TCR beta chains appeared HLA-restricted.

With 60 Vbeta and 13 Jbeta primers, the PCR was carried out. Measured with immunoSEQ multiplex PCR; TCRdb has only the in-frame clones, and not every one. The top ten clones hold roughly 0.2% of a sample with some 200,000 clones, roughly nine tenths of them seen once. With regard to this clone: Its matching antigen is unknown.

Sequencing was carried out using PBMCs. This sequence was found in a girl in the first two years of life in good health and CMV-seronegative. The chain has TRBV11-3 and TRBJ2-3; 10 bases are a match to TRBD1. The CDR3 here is CASSSGTGATDTQYF. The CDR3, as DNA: TGTGCCAGCAGCTCGGGGACAGGGGCCACAGATACGCAGTATTTT. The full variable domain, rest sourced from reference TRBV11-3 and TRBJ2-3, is EAGVVQSPRYKIIEKKQPVAFWCNPISGHNTLYWYLQNLGQGPELLIRYENEEAVDDSQLPKDRFSAERLKGVDSTLKIQPAELGDSAVYLCASSSGTGATDTQYFGPGTRLTVL.